The clone carrying this T cell receptor beta chain appeared a single time. In germline, CDR1 is LNHDA, CDR2 SQIVND (reference sequence). Trimming removed 3 bases from V and 10 bases from J, with 13 bases in between. The CDR3 covers 14 residues. The sample belongs to a study of blood T cell repertoires in COVID-19. Study-wide context: The cDNA or gDNA used as material had been derived from T cells, B-cell-depleted T cells, or PBMCs.

Per the authors' pipeline: How many nucleated cells were present was estimated from reference gene primer amplification. The assay was immunoSEQ multiplex PCR, and TCRdb's table has in-frame clones only and misses some. From that table come the V and J calls and clone size; the DNA was used to work out D and trimming. Of about 200,000 clones in the sample, approximately 80% were seen once. This TCR was recovered from a man aged 40-49 years with acute or convalescent COVID-19. Sequencing was performed on peripheral blood. This rearrangement joins TRBV19 to TRBJ1-6, with D perhaps matching TRBD1 (6 bases). DNA of the CDR3: TGTGCCAGTAGTATCGGCAGGGGAGAGTCACCCCTCCACTTT. Its protein is CASSIGRGESPLHF.